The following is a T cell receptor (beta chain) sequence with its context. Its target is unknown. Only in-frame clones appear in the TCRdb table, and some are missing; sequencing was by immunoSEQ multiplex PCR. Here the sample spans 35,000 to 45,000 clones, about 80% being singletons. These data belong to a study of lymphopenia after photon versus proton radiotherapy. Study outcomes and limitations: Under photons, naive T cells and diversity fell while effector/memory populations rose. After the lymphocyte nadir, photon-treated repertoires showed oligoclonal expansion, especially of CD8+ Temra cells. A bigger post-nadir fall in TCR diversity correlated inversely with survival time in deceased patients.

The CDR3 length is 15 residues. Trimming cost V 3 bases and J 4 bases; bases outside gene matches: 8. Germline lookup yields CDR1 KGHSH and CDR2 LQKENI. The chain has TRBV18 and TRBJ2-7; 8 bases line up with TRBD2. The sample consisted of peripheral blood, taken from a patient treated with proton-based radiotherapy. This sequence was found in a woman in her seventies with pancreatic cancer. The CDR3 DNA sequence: TGTGCCAGCTCACCCCCGGCTAGCGGGTTGTACGAGCAGTACTTC. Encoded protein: CASSPPASGLYEQYF.